This T cell receptor (beta chain) emerged from a study of T cells in Graves' hyperthyroidism and ophthalmopathy. Looking at the study overall: Before any treatment, at initial diagnosis, peripheral blood was collected.

This clonotype was counted many times. The target antigen is unknown. Researchers amplified the TCR beta CDR3 regions from RNA transcripts. An initial round of RT-PCR targeting the TCR CDR3 relied on the HTBI primer set. TCRdb used MiXCR to reprocess the multiplex PCR reads, holding one entry per CDR3 protein. Among about 590,000 distinct CDR3 sequences, about a sixth were seen once, and the ten largest hold around 7.8%. Study conclusions and caveats: Blood also held most thyroid clonotypes expanded beyond 0.001.

Trimming pared 4 bases from V and 5 bases from J, leaving 12 bases between. In germline, CDR1 is SGHAT, CDR2 FQNNGV. The CDR3 sequence is 13 residues long. The sequence derives from a woman aged 25 to 45 with Graves' hyperthyroidism. The specimen was blood. The chain is built from TRBV11-2 and TRBJ2-7; perhaps TRBD1 as D (5 bases). The CDR3: CASSYEWGNEQYF. The CDR3 bases are TGTGCCAGCAGCTATGAGTGGGGCAACGAGCAGTACTTC.